The 15 T cell receptor beta chains in this list originate from one sample, sequenced in a study of cytomegalovirus exposure and HLA in healthy donors. With 60 Vbeta and 13 Jbeta primers, the PCR was carried out. Sequencing was performed with immunoSEQ multiplex PCR; in TCRdb, only in-frame clones are kept and a portion is missing. The sample includes some 130,000 clones, roughly 80% seen only once; the top ten take over 2.5%. Material: PBMCs. These receptors were taken from a man aged 40-49 years in good health and CMV-seronegative.

The chain has TRBV5-1 and TRBJ2-7, with D perhaps matching TRBD2 (5 bases). The CDR3 is made up of 15 amino acids. V was shortened by 4 bases and J by 0 bases, with 14 bases between the two germline ends. The germline V gene has CDR1 SGHRS and CDR2 YFSETQ. The CDR3 nucleotides read TGCGCCAGCAGCCCCTCGGCGGGCACCTCCTACGAGCAGTACTTC. Amino acids: CASSPSAGTSYEQYF.

This clone showed up just a few times. This specimen includes other DNA sequences encoding the same CDR3. The chain combines TRBV5-6 with TRBJ2-7; no clear D gene. This CDR3 spans 14 amino acids. Trimming pared 4 bases from V and 2 bases from J, leaving 13 bases between. In germline, CDR1 is SGHDT, CDR2 YYEEEE. CDR3 DNA: TGTGCCAGCAGCACCGCAGGTTATCCCTACGAGCAGTACTTC. It encodes CASSTAGYPYEQYF.

This clone came up a few times. The rearrangement links TRBV7-3 to TRBJ2-7, with a tentative D call TRBD1 (6 bases). V was pared by 4 bases and J by 2 bases, with 12 bases between. Looked up from germline, CDR1 is SGHTA and CDR2 is FQGTGA. The CDR3 is 14 amino acids. The CDR3 nucleotides are TGTGCCAGCAGCTCCGACAGGCGACCCTACGAGCAGTACTTC. Protein sequence: CASSSDRRPYEQYF.

The chain carries TRBV7-8 and TRBJ2-3, with D perhaps matching TRBD1 (6 bases). V gave up 5 bases and J gave up 0 bases, with 18 bases separating them. Germline assignment: CDR1 SGHVS and CDR2 FQNEAQ. This CDR3 region has 17 residues. CDR3 protein: CASSPTRRGDSTDTQYF. CDR3 coding DNA: TGTGCCAGCAGCCCGACCCGCAGGGGAGATAGCACAGATACGCAGTATTTT.

The gene calls are TRBV30 and TRBJ1-1; D might be TRBD1 (6 bases). Trimming took 3 bases from V and 5 from J, leaving 13 bases between them. The V gene's germline CDR1 is GTSNPN and CDR2 SVGIG (reference sequence). This CDR3 region has 13 residues. The CDR3 is CAWRRGGTTEAFF. The CDR3 nucleotides read TGTGCCTGGAGGCGGGGGGGGACAACTGAAGCTTTCTTT. Combining the CDR3 with reference TRBV30 and TRBJ1-1 gives the whole variable domain SQTIHQWPATLVQPVGSPLSLECTVEGTSNPNLYWYRQAAGRGLQLLFYSVGIGQISSEVPQNLSASRPQDRQFILSSKKLLLSDSGFYLCAWRRGGTTEAFFGQGTRLTVV.

The CDR3 nucleotides read TGTGCCAGCAGTTACTCCCCCCCGGAAGCTTTCTTT. Translated: CASSYSPPEAFF. The chain combines TRBV6-5 with TRBJ1-1; D is unclear. The CDR3 covers 12 residues. Germline CDR1 and CDR2: MNHEY and SVGAGI. V lost 0 bases to trimming and J lost 8 bases, with 7 bases between them.

The chain combines TRBV7-7 with TRBJ2-1, with a possible D match to TRBD2 (5 bases). Trimming removed 5 bases from V and 14 bases from J, with 13 bases in between. CDR1 is SSHAT and CDR2 is FNYEAQ in the germline V gene (reference sequence). This CDR3 region has 11 residues. The CDR3 loop is CASSRCTEEFF. CDR3 sequence (DNA): TGTGCCAGCAGCCGATGCACGGAGGAGTTCTTC.

J is TRBJ2-5 and V is TRBV6-5, with a tentative D call TRBD2 (5 bases). With 2 bases removed from V and 3 bases from J, the gap between germline ends came to 7 bases. Looked up from germline, CDR1 is MNHEY and CDR2 is SVGAGI. The CDR3 is 13 residues long. CDR3 protein: CASSYGSKETQYF. The CDR3, as DNA: TGTGCCAGCAGTTACGGGAGCAAAGAGACCCAGTACTTC.

The rearrangement links TRBV6-6 to TRBJ2-3; D is perhaps TRBD2 (7 bases). V was clipped by 2 bases and J by 1 base, with 13 bases between them. The CDR3 runs 16 residues. The germline CDR1 and CDR2 sequences are MNHNY and SVGAGI (reference sequence). CDR3 sequence (DNA): TGTGCCAGCAGTTACCTCGGCGGGGGCCGCACAGATACGCAGTATTTT. This translates into CASSYLGGGRTDTQYF.

The rearrangement uses TRBV19 and TRBJ1-1, with D unclear. Germline V gives CDR1 LNHDA, CDR2 SQIVND (reference sequence). CDR3 length: 16 residues. The CDR3 nucleotides read TGTGCGAGCGGGGATCTGCACGGCCGAATGAACACTGAAGCTTTCTTT. Its translation is CASGDLHGRMNTEAFF.

The V and J genes are TRBV15 and TRBJ1-2; 10 bases match TRBD1. Germline-derived CDR1 and CDR2 are LNHNV and YYDKDF (reference sequence). V dropped 1 base and J dropped 7; count of bases not matched to a gene: 9. The CDR3 is 16 amino acids. CDR3 DNA sequence: TGTGCCACCAGCAGAGGAATTACGGGACAGGGGTCTGGCTACACCTTC. Translating gives CATSRGITGQGSGYTF.

V is TRBV23-1 and J is TRBJ2-3; 7 bases line up with TRBD2. TRBV23-1 has ORF status, its function being uncertain. This CDR3 region has 17 residues. The J segment lost 0 bases and the V segment lost 2 bases, leaving 8 bases of the junction unmatched. CDR3 DNA: TGCGCCAGCAGTCAACCTACTAGCGTTGCTAGCACAGATACGCAGTATTTT. Its protein is CASSQPTSVASTDTQYF.

This clone was picked up a small number of times. The V gene is TRBV6-5, the J gene TRBJ2-4; 7 positions agree with TRBD2. Germline CDR1 MNHEY, CDR2 SVGAGI. This CDR3 region has 16 residues. V lost 0 bases to trimming and J lost 1 base; unmatched junction nucleotides: 3. The CDR3 is CASSYSWGGAKNIQYF. The CDR3 coding sequence is TGTGCCAGCAGTTACTCCTGGGGAGGGGCCAAAAACATTCAGTACTTC.

The chain carries TRBV11-2 and TRBJ2-7, with 7 positions matching TRBD2. The CDR3 is made up of 15 amino acids. V was pared by 5 bases and J by 2 bases, with 9 bases of the junction left unmatched. Germline assignment: CDR1 SGHAT and CDR2 FQNNGV. The CDR3 sequence: CASSLLAGSAYEQYF. In DNA, the CDR3 is TGTGCCAGCAGCCTCTTAGCGGGCTCAGCCTACGAGCAGTACTTC.

In regard to this clone: At one end, the junction sequence differs from germline, possibly due to a read error. The chain is built from TRBV30 and TRBJ1-3, with TRBD1 as a possible D gene (5 bases). Germline lookup yields CDR1 GTSNPN and CDR2 SVGIG (reference sequence). The CDR3 covers 11 residues. The CDR3 reads CTWGLGNTIYF. For the CDR3, the DNA is TGTACCTGGGGCCTCGGAAACACCATATATTTT. The full variable domain, completed using reference TRBV30 and TRBJ1-3, is SQTIHQWPATLVQPVGSPLSLECTVEGTSNPNLYWYRQAAGRGLQLLFYSVGIGQISSEVPQNLSASRPQDRQFILSSKKLLLSDSGFYLCTWGLGNTIYFGEGSWLTVV.